This TCR beta chain is from a study of T cell responses to AZD1222 COVID-19 vaccine. This clone is a singleton in its sample. Its cognate antigen is unknown. Generated by immunoSEQ multiplex PCR, the TCRdb table keeps only in-frame clones and is missing some. The sample shows about 140,000 clones, 75% to 90% of them seen only once. Regarding the study as a whole: Mostly white British, mostly female donors; authors suggested clonal diversity may be underestimated.

V dropped 1 base and J dropped 2 bases, with 5 bases sitting between them. The CDR3 runs 13 residues. The source material was peripheral blood, sampled on day 0 of AZD1222 vaccination. The TCR originated in an adult in good health. This sequence joins TRBV12-3 or TRBV12-4 and TRBJ1-1, with D hard to call. CDR3 DNA: TGTGCCAGCAGTTTAGTTTATAACACTGAAGCTTTCTTT. Its protein product is CASSLVYNTEAFF.